The 4 T cell receptor beta chains given below trace back to one sample, sequenced in a study of T cells in Graves' hyperthyroidism and ophthalmopathy (dated by TCRdb to 2018 to 2020). To prepare the library, multiplex PCR was applied. Sequenced using an Illumina HiSeq 2000. TCR beta CDR3 regions were amplified from RNA transcripts. For the first round of RT-PCR on the TCR CDR3, the HTBI primer set was used together with the Qiagen OneStep RT-PCR kit. In TCRdb, the public reads were trimmed at Q25 with fastp and aligned with MiXCR, with productive beta chains retained. Each CDR3 protein gets just one entry, which takes the most common genes and DNA from the rows behind it. The sample has about 760,000 distinct CDR3 sequences on record, just over 35% of them singletons. The ten largest make up around 31% of the sample. Sequencing was done on a sample of blood. All receptors derive from a woman between 40 and 55 years old with Graves' hyperthyroidism.

As concerns this clonotype: Its ends do not fully match the called genes, so a read error is possible. The chain combines TRBV10-3 with TRBJ1-5, with no clear D. In germline, CDR1 is ENHRY, CDR2 SYGVKD. This CDR3 is 14 amino acids long. CDR3 nucleotide sequence: TGTGCCACCAGTGATTTGTGGACCAATCAGCCCCAGCATTTT. Its protein is CATSDLWTNQPQHF.

This clonotype was recorded at least ten times. DNA of the CDR3: TGTGCCAGTAGTATGATGCGGGGACAGGGTGCTGAAGCTTTCTTT. Translated, it gives CASSMMRGQGAEAFF. This sequence joins TRBV19 and TRBJ1-1; 9 nucleotides agree with TRBD1. The trim removed 3 bases at V and 6 bases at J, leaving 8 bases unmatched. This CDR3 comprises 15 residues. Germline CDR1 LNHDA, CDR2 SQIVND (reference sequence).

V is TRBV28 and J is TRBJ2-7, with D uncertain. This CDR3 comprises 15 residues. Germline V gene lookup returns CDR1 MDHEN and CDR2 SYDVKM. Trimming shortened V by 1 base and J by 5 bases, and 15 bases separated the two germline ends. The CDR3 protein is CASSLSRLGSHEQYF. In DNA form, the CDR3 reads TGTGCCAGCAGTTTATCAAGGCTGGGGTCCCACGAGCAGTACTTC.

With regard to this clonotype: A much larger clone is a single base away; this may be a read error. The chain combines TRBV10-2 with TRBJ1-1, with 7 bases fitting TRBD1. Germline V gene data show CDR1 as WSHSY and CDR2 as SAAADI. The length of the CDR3 is 14 residues. CDR3 residues: CAISAQGRGTEAFF. The CDR3 DNA reads as TGTGCCATCAGCGCACAGGGGCGTGGCACTGAAGCTTTCTTT.